Sequencing of this T cell receptor beta chain was carried out in a study of shared clonotypes between healthy human individuals. About this clone: Antigen unknown.

Method: immunoSEQ multiplex PCR; TCRdb's copy keeps in-frame clones and lacks some. The top ten hold 11% of the sample, which has approximately 240,000 clones, 65% to 70% seen once. Study findings and constraints: In having few donors, the study represented limited genetic and exposure-history diversity.

All donors were Caucasian adults living in Nashville, Tennessee. The receptor was isolated from a man aged 25-40 years in good health. The sample taken for sequencing was memory CD4+ T cells sorted from blood. As for subset: CD45RA-negative fraction.

CDR3 in DNA: TGTGCCAGCACTCTCCGGGGGGGTGAAGCTTTCTTT. Translated, it gives CASTLRGGEAFF. The chain couples TRBV2 to TRBJ1-1, with a tentative D call TRBD1 (5 bases). CDR3 length: 12 residues. CDR1 SNHLY and CDR2 FYNNEI come from the germline V gene. V lost 7 bases, J lost 7 bases, and 13 bases lay in between. Full variable domain (remainder filled in from reference TRBV2 and TRBJ1-1): EPEVTQTPSHQVTQMGQEVILRCVPISNHLYFYWYRQILGQKVEFLVSFYNNEISEKSEIFDDQFSVERPDGSNFTLKIRSTKLEDSAMYFCASTLRGGEAFFGQGTRLTVV.